A selection of T cell receptor beta chains follows, all from one sample in a study of T cells in Graves' hyperthyroidism and ophthalmopathy. TCRdb called the multiplex PCR reads again in MiXCR, with one record for every CDR3 protein. The table shows hundreds of thousands of distinct CDR3 sequences, with 14% occurring only once. The sample taken for sequencing was blood. Receptors were obtained from a woman aged 18-29 years with Graves' hyperthyroidism. Both conserved end residues are part of each CDR3. The order of the fields is CDR3 protein, CDR3 DNA, V gene, D gene, clone size, J gene. A D gene is named only where the DNA matches it firmly. Not every row has a clone size; where given, it reads once, few, many or a size class.

CASSPGDEQFF	TGTGCCAGCTCACCAGGGGATGAGCAGTTCTTC	TRBV18	.	many	TRBJ2-1
CASISGSGNTIYF	TGTGCCAGCATATCGGGATCTGGAAACACCATATATTTT	TRBV2	.	many	TRBJ1-3
CASSLWAPAEDTQYF	TGTGCCAGCAGTTTATGGGCCCCTGCGGAGGATACGCAGTATTTT	TRBV27	.	few	TRBJ2-3
CASSQESGDTEAFF	TGCGCCAGCAGCCAAGAGTCCGGAGACACTGAAGCTTTCTTT	TRBV4-3	.	many	TRBJ1-1
CATSGYDRGDYGYTF	TGTGCCACCAGTGGCTATGACAGGGGCGATTATGGCTACACCTTC	TRBV24-1	TRBD1	.	TRBJ1-2
CATRTSGRKASTDTQYF	TGTGCCACCCGGACTAGCGGGAGGAAGGCTAGCACAGATACGCAGTATTTT	TRBV2	TRBD2	many	TRBJ2-3
CASSRENQPQHF	TGTGCCAGCAGCCGGGAAAATCAGCCCCAGCATTTT	TRBV7-9	.	few	TRBJ1-5
CASSLGGTYNSPLHF	TGTGCCAGCAGTTTAGGGGGGACCTATAATTCACCCCTCCACTTT	TRBV28	.	many	TRBJ1-6
CATSLHRGRQGTQYF	TGTGCCACCAGTCTCCACAGGGGGCGACAGGGGACCCAGTACTTC	TRBV15	TRBD1	few	TRBJ2-5
CASSQTGAANEKLFF	TGTGCCAGCTCACAGACGGGGGCGGCTAATGAAAAACTGTTTTTT	TRBV18	.	many	TRBJ1-4
CASSTSGISYNEQFF	TGTGCCAGCTCAACCAGCGGGATCTCCTACAATGAGCAGTTCTTC	TRBV18	TRBD2	.	TRBJ2-1
CASSFYASGSHEQYF	TGTGCCAGCAGCTTCTACGCTAGCGGGAGCCACGAGCAGTACTTC	TRBV7-9	TRBD2	few	TRBJ2-7
CASSYAAGEQFF	TGTGCCAGCAGTTACGCAGCGGGTGAGCAGTTCTTC	TRBV6-5	.	.	TRBJ2-1
CASSSGVGGVTDTQYF	TGTGCCAGCAGCTCAGGGGTTGGAGGAGTAACAGATACGCAGTATTTT	TRBV7-9	.	.	TRBJ2-3
CASSPRTSGRSYNEQFF	TGTGCCAGCAGTCCTAGGACTAGCGGGAGGTCCTACAATGAGCAGTTCTTC	TRBV27	TRBD2	many	TRBJ2-1
CASSVSGSISYEQYF	TGTGCCAGCTCAGTTAGCGGGAGTATCTCCTACGAGCAGTACTTC	TRBV18	TRBD2	.	TRBJ2-7
CASSFGQAEAFF	TGTGCCAGCAGTTTCGGGCAGGCTGAAGCTTTCTTT	TRBV6-1	.	many	TRBJ1-1
CASSPERITQYF	TGTGCCAGCAGCCCGGAGCGAATTACGCAGTATTTT	TRBV3-1	.	many	TRBJ2-3
CATSRGREIGEQYF	TGTGCCACCAGCAGGGGCAGGGAAATAGGCGAGCAGTACTTC	TRBV15	.	.	TRBJ2-7
CASSLSAGGREAFF	TGTGCCAGCAGCTTATCGGCGGGGGGTCGAGAGGCTTTCTTT	TRBV7-3	.	few	TRBJ1-1
CASTHRGSSGKETQYF	TGTGCCAGCACTCACAGGGGTTCTAGCGGGAAAGAGACCCAGTACTTC	TRBV2	TRBD2	once	TRBJ2-5
CASSRPGQKYEQYF	TGCGCCAGCAGCCGCCCGGGACAGAAATACGAGCAGTACTTC	TRBV4-1	TRBD1	many	TRBJ2-7
CASRGFVLGSYNEQFF	TGCGCCAGCAGAGGTTTTGTCCTAGGCTCCTACAATGAGCAGTTCTTC	TRBV10-2	.	.	TRBJ2-1
CASSVDPPSYYANTGELFF	TGTGCCAGCAGCGTAGACCCCCCTTCTTACTACGCGAACACCGGGGAGCTGTTTTTT	TRBV9	.	.	TRBJ2-2
CASSPGAAGDEKLFF	TGTGCCAGCTCACCGGGGGCCGCGGGGGATGAAAAACTGTTTTTT	TRBV18	.	few	TRBJ1-4
CASSPPGLAGGNEQFF	TGTGCCAGCAGCCCGCCCGGACTAGCGGGAGGAAATGAGCAGTTCTTC	TRBV18	TRBD2	many	TRBJ2-1
CASSPPIPTTSYEQYF	TGTGCCAGCTCCCCCCCGATCCCGACCACCTCCTACGAGCAGTACTTC	TRBV18	.	few	TRBJ2-7
CASSPTSNTEAFF	TGTGCCAGCAGTCCCACCTCGAACACTGAAGCTTTCTTT	TRBV13	.	many	TRBJ1-1
CASRIRTGSSYEQYF	TGTGCCAGTAGGATAAGGACAGGATCCTCCTACGAGCAGTACTTC	TRBV19	TRBD1	few	TRBJ2-7
CAWSVLRLYEQFF	TGTGCCTGGAGTGTACTTAGGCTCTATGAGCAGTTCTTC	TRBV30	.	.	TRBJ2-1
CASIGSRGQESQHF	TGTGCCAGCATAGGGAGCAGGGGACAAGAAAGTCAGCATTTT	TRBV6-1	.	few	TRBJ1-5
CATSAGSSYNEQFF	TGTGCCACCAGTGCGGGGAGCTCCTACAATGAGCAGTTCTTC	TRBV24-1	.	.	TRBJ2-1
CAWSGRGRTGELFF	TGTGCCTGGAGTGGACGGGGCCGCACCGGGGAGCTGTTTTTT	TRBV30	.	few	TRBJ2-2
CASSPSGQGRETQYF	TGTGCCAGTAGCCCCTCGGGACAGGGCAGGGAGACCCAGTACTTC	TRBV19	TRBD1	few	TRBJ2-5
CSARVGSWGYEQYF	TGCAGTGCTAGAGTCGGGTCGTGGGGCTACGAGCAGTACTTC	TRBV20-1	.	many	TRBJ2-7
CATVGLAGTYEQYF	TGTGCCACCGTAGGACTAGCGGGAACCTACGAGCAGTACTTC	TRBV28	TRBD2	many	TRBJ2-7
CASSPREAYEQYF	TGTGCCAGCAGTCCCAGGGAGGCCTACGAGCAGTACTTC	TRBV2	.	many	TRBJ2-7
CSARVIGSRLTDTQYF	TGCAGTGCTAGAGTGATTGGTAGCAGACTCACAGATACGCAGTATTTT	TRBV20-1	.	many	TRBJ2-3
CASSYIPQGIDYGYTF	TGTGCCAGCAGCTACATCCCCCAGGGGATTGACTATGGCTACACCTTC	TRBV7-9	.	few	TRBJ1-2